This T cell receptor (beta chain) was sequenced for a study of PD-L1 blockade in urothelial cancer (dated by TCRdb to about 2017). Background on the whole study: Therapy was started at some point between 2013 and 2015 for all patients, and atezolizumab 1,200 mg was administered intravenously every 3 weeks. Blood samples gave median yields of around 150,000 T cells and over 80,000 unique TCRs, along with a median clonality of about 0.084. Durable clinical benefit was defined as progression-free survival longer than 6 months, and TCR features were also tested against progression-free and overall survival. Pretreatment blood TCR-seq was available for about 27 patients, at least one posttreatment blood collection was obtained for some 25 patients, and tumor TCR-seq was available for some 25 patients. Pretreatment tumor samples and matched peripheral blood, collected serially before and after atezolizumab treatment, underwent TCR sequencing. The study was an exploratory multi-omic analysis of somatic, immune and clinical correlates of response to PD-L1 blockade with atezolizumab in urothelial cancer. Patients had an ECOG performance status of 0 or 1 and had received between 0 and 3 prior chemotherapy regimens. About 90% of the roughly 29 patients were males with bladder-origin urothelial cancer, and about 65% of the roughly 30 reported a prior smoking history. In the same patients who had TCR sequencing, pretreatment tumors also underwent whole exome sequencing and RNA sequencing. Blood samples were analyzed at 3 weeks after treatment start (second dose) and at 6 weeks after treatment start. Fewer than ten patients achieved durable clinical benefit and roughly 20 did not.

About this clone itself: Its recognized antigen is unknown. No qualities accompany the bases; no much larger clone lies one base away.

Per the germline V gene (reference sequence), WNHNN is the CDR1 and SYGVQD is the CDR2. V lost 0 bases and J lost 9 bases, and the count of bases not matched to a germline gene is 4. The CDR3 has 15 amino acids, counting the end cysteine and phenylalanine. Here the CDR3 DNA is all that survives: 45 bases in frame from base 1. The meaning of the sample's time point label: pretreatment peripheral blood. The cohort comprised fewer than 35 patients with locally advanced or metastatic urothelial carcinoma treated at Memorial Sloan Kettering on a trial protocol. Peripheral blood mononuclear cells were collected from each patient pretreatment and during treatment, giving between 1 and 8 total time points per patient. The Qiagen DNeasy Blood extraction kit was used to purify genomic DNA from total PBMCs and from tumor samples. PBMCs were collected pretreatment and during treatment and were isolated and stored as previously described.

Synthetic TCR analog templates were spiked into each PCR to estimate absolute template abundance from read counts. The immunoSEQ assay used bias-controlled V and J gene primers to amplify TCRbeta CDR3 regions from genomic DNA. Sequencing of rearranged TCRbeta segments was performed at approximately 20X coverage. The study's processing was this. Clustering was used to correct sequencing errors, and CDR3s were annotated against IMGT so that V, D and J genes could be assigned. Downstream analyses used only productive TCRbeta rearrangements, leaving out any out-of-frame or stop-codon sequences. Clonality was calculated as one minus the Shannon entropy normalized by the log of the number of unique productive sequences. Fisher's exact test with Benjamini-Hochberg correction, using a cutoff of adjusted p below 0.01, was how clones that differed between time points or between blood and tumor were identified. The table comes from immuneACCESS by way of TCRdb, which keeps in-frame sequences with V and J called. Part of the clones is missing from these tables; in studies checked, under half for an unresolved V gene and the rest for unknown reasons. That table furnishes V, J and clone size, whereas the DNA furnished D and trimming. A total of over 75,000 clones appear in this sample, roughly 90% of them only once. About 1% of the sample comes from the top ten.

Study-level results and caveats: Improved progression-free and overall survival was found to be associated with pretreatment peripheral blood TCR clonality below the median. Greater expansion of tumor-associated TCR clones in peripheral blood 3 weeks after the start of treatment was observed in patients with durable benefit (n of about 20, p = 0.022). Small sample size (n ≈ 29) and many exploratory analyses mean the results are intended to be hypothesis-generating.

The rearrangement combines TRBV10-1 with TRBJ2-1; TRBD2 matches 11 bases in the middle. Source: PBMCs, taken around atezolizumab (anti-PD-L1) treatment. This TCR derives from a woman older than 75 with urothelial cancer. The CDR3 region: CASSESTSGRGEQFF. The DNA is as follows: TGCGCCAGCAGTGAGTCTACTAGCGGGAGAGGTGAGCAGTTCTTC.